This record concerns one T cell receptor (beta chain) sequence. Seattle researchers signed up patients amid active infection and tracked them longitudinally. CDR3 length equals 16 residues. The V segment lost 0 bases and the J segment 4 bases; nucleotides outside the gene matches: 7. In germline, CDR1 is SGHRS, CDR2 YFSETQ. This sample was taken from a study of blood T cell repertoires in COVID-19. In the study's own analysis: The assay estimated nucleated cells by amplifying reference gene primers. Here immunoSEQ multiplex PCR was the method, and the copy in TCRdb shows in-frame clones only, minus some. V and J calls and clone size are those listed in that table; D and trimming were worked out from the DNA. The sample holds 250,000 to 300,000 clones, around 90% seen once.

The rearrangement links TRBV5-1 to TRBJ2-3, with TRBD1 matching 8 bases. The TCR was taken from a woman aged 60 to 75 with COVID-19, enrolled during active disease. What was sequenced was peripheral blood. The DNA for the CDR3 is TGCGCCAGCAGCTTGGGAGCAGGGGGCATTTCAGATACGCAGTATTTT. It encodes CASSLGAGGISDTQYF.